This TCR beta chain came from a study of OX40 agonist ivuxolimab in advanced cancers. Study-wide context: Ivuxolimab was an agonistic, fully human IgG2 monoclonal antibody directed against OX40 (CD134), a costimulatory receptor. Intravenous ivuxolimab was administered to patients every 2 weeks at six dose levels: 0.01, 0.1, 0.3, 1.5, 3 and 10 mg/kg. Of the approximately 50 dose-escalation patients, hepatocellular carcinoma was present in about 20, melanoma in about 15, renal cell carcinoma in 9 and head and neck cancer in 9. The dose-escalation cohort was over 70% male with a mean age of approximately 60 years, ranging from roughly 23 to 85. Prior anti-PD-1, anti-PD-L1 or anti-CTLA-4 therapy was permitted, and approximately 40% of dose-escalation patients had received checkpoint inhibitors. Three dose-escalation patients achieved partial responses, one with hepatocellular carcinoma and two with cutaneous melanoma. Peripheral TCRbeta sequencing aimed to test whether ivuxolimab altered TCR sequence diversity and caused clonal T-cell expansion. The paper describes the monotherapy dose-escalation part (N = 52 patients) of the phase I trial of ivuxolimab. The study at large found these results: After ivuxolimab, expanded clones were on average more numerous among CD8+ T cells than among CD4+ T cells. Low levels of normalized T-cell clonal expansion were also seen in some patients who did not respond. The antigen specificity of the clonally expanded peripheral T cells was not determined. At doses of 0.1 to 3.0 mg/kg, clonal expansion of both CD4+ and CD8+ blood T cells was observed from baseline to week 6. In partial responders in the 0.1-3.0 mg/kg groups, normalized peripheral clonal expansion was found to be among the lowest, especially among CD8+ T cells.

For CDR1 and CDR2, the germline V gene (reference sequence) lists SGHNT and YYREEE. V is clipped by 6 bases and J by 5 bases, and the sequence between their germline boundaries is 17 bases long. The CDR3 measures 15 amino acids from cysteine to phenylalanine. CDR3 DNA is the only sequence kept; it has 45 bases, read in frame from the first base. To sequence the TCRbeta CDR3 region, genomic DNA was isolated from the sorted cells. The immunoSEQ Assay was used to sequence the TCRbeta CDR3 regions. TCRdb's version of the immuneACCESS table is confined to in-frame rearrangements and falls short of the full clone set. An unresolved V gene accounts for under half of the shortfall where checked; the remainder is of unknown origin. The sample table contains approximately 70,000 clones; only one count was recorded for roughly 90% of them. The ten largest clonotypes hold approximately 1.3% of the sample. This clone was counted a few times. Its target antigen remains unknown. No much larger clone exists at a distance of one base, and base qualities are not known.

The trial excluded patients who had a history of autoimmune disease or were on systemic immunosuppression. Peripheral blood for TCR sequencing was drawn from every dose cohort at baseline, at cycle 4 day 1 and at cycle 7 day 1. Samples were obtained from an open-label, multicenter, first-in-human phase I dose-escalation trial of ivuxolimab. Adults with locally advanced or metastatic head and neck squamous cell, hepatocellular, melanoma or renal cell carcinoma were enrolled in the trial. Before TCR sequencing, CD4+ T cells and CD8+ T cells were sorted from peripheral blood as separate populations. This sequence originates from an adult with an advanced solid tumor such as melanoma, head and neck, liver or kidney cancer. This receptor chain uses TRBV5-4 and TRBJ2-2, with the D gene tentatively TRBD1 or TRBD2, based on 5 matching bases in each. The material sequenced was CD4+ or CD8+ T cells sorted from blood, taken in a trial of the OX40 agonist ivuxolimab. DNA sequence: TGTGCCAGCACCTCAGGGACCTCGCGGACCGGGGAGCTGTTTTTT. Translated, it gives CASTSGTSRTGELFF.